This T cell receptor beta chain comes out of a study of shared clonotypes between healthy human individuals. Study-wide findings and caveats: Against clonotypes common to all four donors, non-shared ones had lower generation probabilities. Larger richness was generally estimated for naive than memory subsets.

As concerns this clone: The antigen is not known.

Sorted-subset replicate PCR reactions were performed with approximately 180 ng DNA, corresponding to roughly 31,000 T cell genomes. Assay used: immunoSEQ multiplex PCR; TCRdb lists only in-frame clones, some missing. The sample carries approximately 2.5 million clones, approximately 92% recorded once. The clonotype originates from a man between 18 and 29 years old in good health. Source material: naive CD4+ T cells sorted from blood. Subset noted: CD45RA+ positively selected.

CDR3 sequence: CASGPSGHYNEQYF. The DNA for the CDR3 is TGTGCTAGTGGTCCCTCCGGACATTACAACGAGCAGTACTTC. The chain employs TRBV12-5 and TRBJ2-7, with D perhaps matching TRBD1 (5 bases). The CDR3 runs 14 residues. The germline gives CDR1 LGHNT, CDR2 FRNRAP. Deletions cut 5 bases from V and 5 bases from J, with 16 bases between.